The T cell receptor (beta chain) described here comes from a study of molecular identifiers for immune sequencing clone quantification (dated by TCRdb to the late 2010s). In terms of the full investigation: For a replicate experiment, the RNA from either approximately 20,000 or 100,000 naive CD8 T cells was divided into five aliquots, and four of those aliquots went on to sequencing. This methods study used CD8 T cells to benchmark TCR RNA copy counting and molecular-identifier clustering-based TCR repertoire sequencing (MIDCIRS).

The library was prepared using PCR. Data came from an Illumina MiSeq. The Qiagen AllPrep DNA/RNA kit was used to purify total RNA. Before any analysis, reads coming from multiple sequencing runs of the same library were combined into one pool. As for the original processing: Only reads with exact TCR constant sequence were kept, trimmed to 150 nt, and grouped by their 12-nt molecular barcodes. Reads within each barcode group were sub-clustered using a 15% Levenshtein threshold, and quality-weighted consensus sequences were constructed for each RNA molecule. Non-functional sequences were removed, as were lower-count sequences one edit away from another. On the basis of fitting two negative binomial distributions, barcode sub-clusters with fewer than 20% of the maximum read count were discarded. In TCRdb, the public reads were trimmed at Q25 with fastp and aligned with MiXCR, with productive beta chains retained. Each entry merges the rows of one CDR3 protein and shows their most common DNA and genes. The V and J calls come from TCRdb's annotation, not from the publication. Within this sample are tens of thousands of distinct CDR3 sequences, with roughly 18% of them counted one time only. In total, the top ten clones hold more than 6% of the sample.

On a BD FACSAria II, naive CD8 T cells were FACS-sorted as CD8+CD4-CCR7+CD45RA+ and collected into RLT Plus buffer. For a sensitivity comparison, a portion of naive CD8 T cell RNA was divided equally between MIDCIRS and a Smart-seq2-style 5'RACE protocol. CD8 T cells were enriched with RosetteSep CD8+ T Cell Enrichment Cocktail and Ficoll-Paque, followed by ACK red cell lysis. As for this clonotype: Its antigen target is currently unknown. No much larger clone is present one base from it, and per-base qualities are unavailable.

The germline ends are 20 bases apart after V is trimmed by 11 bases and J by 6 bases. Including cysteine and phenylalanine, the CDR3 has 13 amino acids. Solely the CDR3 DNA is kept, with 39 bases framed from the first base. What the work shows at the level of the full study, not this receptor alone: In CMV-specific effector cells, over 99% of molecules were held by clones above 20 RNA copies, whereas under 1% of molecules were held by such clones in naive cells. Identical TCR molecules sharing a barcode could cause highly expanded clone sizes to be underestimated. Even against a background of 800,000 to 1,000,000 naive CD8 T cells, spiked-in Jurkat TCR RNA amounting to a single cell's worth was reported to be detectable. Modeling estimated 2.5 to 3 recovered TCR RNA copies per cell, compared with approximately 9.5 by digital PCR, which implies 30% to 35% capture efficiency. Without barcode sub-clustering, chimeric consensus sequences inflated TCR diversity; chimeras reached as high as 47%.

The rearranged segments are TRBV23-1 and TRBJ2-7; the D gene is perhaps TRBD1 or TRBD2, each of them matching over 5 bases. TRBV23-1 counts as an open reading frame of uncertain function. The TCR sequence derives from a human donor in good health. Some libraries in this study had Jurkat cell RNA spiked in. The sequencing sample was made of naive CD8+ T cells from blood, with Jurkat cell RNA spiked in. The cell subset or site label of this sample denotes: FACS-sorted CD8+CD4-CCR7+CD45RA+ naive T cells. Here is the DNA: TGCGCCCCCCCCCCGGGACCTGGGGGCGAGCAGTACTTC. Its protein reads: CAPPPGPGGEQYF.